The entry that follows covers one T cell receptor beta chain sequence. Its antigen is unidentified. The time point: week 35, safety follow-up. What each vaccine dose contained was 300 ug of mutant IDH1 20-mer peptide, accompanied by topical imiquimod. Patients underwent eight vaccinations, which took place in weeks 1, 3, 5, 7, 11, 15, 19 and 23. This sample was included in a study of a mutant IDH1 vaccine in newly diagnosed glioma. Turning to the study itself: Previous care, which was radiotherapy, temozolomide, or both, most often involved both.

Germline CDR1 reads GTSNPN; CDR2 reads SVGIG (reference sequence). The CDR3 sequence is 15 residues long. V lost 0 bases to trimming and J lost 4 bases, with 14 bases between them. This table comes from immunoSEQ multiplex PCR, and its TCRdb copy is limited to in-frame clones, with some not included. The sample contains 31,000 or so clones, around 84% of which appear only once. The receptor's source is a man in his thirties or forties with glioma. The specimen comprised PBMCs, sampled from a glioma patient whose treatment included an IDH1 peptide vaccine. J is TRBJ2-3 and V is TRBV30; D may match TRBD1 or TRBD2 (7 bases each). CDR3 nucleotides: TGTGCCTGGAGTGTAGGGCAGGGGGGGGCAGATACGCAGTATTTT. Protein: CAWSVGQGGADTQYF.